This T cell receptor beta chain was identified during a study of shared clonotypes between healthy human individuals. Whole-study results and caveats: Compared with clonotypes that all four donors shared, non-shared clonotypes had lower generation probabilities.

A remark on this clone: As yet, its antigen is unknown.

Naive CD8 cells comprised CD45RO-negative, CCR7-positively selected cells, excluding terminally differentiated effector memory CD45RA+ cells. V lost 6 bases to trimming and J lost 6 bases, with 17 bases between them. The CDR3 is 15 residues long. CDR1 MNHEY and CDR2 SMNVEV come from the germline V gene (reference sequence). Data came from immunoSEQ multiplex PCR; TCRdb stores just in-frame clones and leaves some out. The repertoire holds about 1.9 million clones, with just under 95% as singletons. Sequencing used naive CD8+ T cells from PBMCs. This TCR derives from a man aged 18 to 30 in good health. Some clones in this sample may be carry-over from other donors' samples. V is TRBV27 and J is TRBJ2-2; D might be TRBD1 (6 bases). CDR3 sequence: CASSLKGQSSGELFF. CDR3 DNA: TGTGCCAGCAGCCTTAAAGGACAGTCTTCCGGGGAGCTGTTTTTT.